These T cell receptor beta chains were read from a single sample in a study of T-cell memory formation after mild COVID-19. TCRdb recomputed calls from the 5' RACE reads with MiXCR, one row per CDR3 protein. The sample contains around 340,000 distinct CDR3 sequences, roughly 20% of which appear only once. What was sequenced was PBMCs or a T cell subset sorted from them (not recorded which). The source is an adult woman who had mild COVID-19 (a few samples of this study predate the infection). Cell type and time point are not known. The CDR3 runs from the conserved cysteine through the conserved F or W. D genes are given only for firm matches. Clone size, where shown, is once, few, many, or a class for clones that have expanded.

v_call,d_call,clone_size,j_call,cdr3_nt,cdr3_aa
TRBV4-2,TRBD2,few,TRBJ2-3,TGTGCCAGCAGCCAAGCCGGGACTAGCGGGGGAATCGCAGATACGCAGTATTTT,CASSQAGTSGGIADTQYF
TRBV9,.,few,TRBJ2-2,TGTGCCAGCAGCGTCTACGGCCCCACCGGGGAGCTGTTTTTT,CASSVYGPTGELFF
TRBV29-1,.,.,TRBJ2-3,TGCAGCGTTGCCCGCATGGATACGCAGTATTTT,CSVARMDTQYF
TRBV6-5,TRBD2,.,TRBJ2-7,TGTGCCAGCAGTTCTCTGGGGACCCAGCGGGACTACGAGCAGTACTTC,CASSSLGTQRDYEQYF
TRBV24-1,.,many,TRBJ2-1,TGTGCCACCAGTGATTCTGTCAGGGAGGTCAATGAGCAGTTCTTC,CATSDSVREVNEQFF
TRBV5-1,.,.,TRBJ2-7,TGCGCCAGCAGCTTGATACCGGACTCCTCCTACGAGCAGTACTTC,CASSLIPDSSYEQYF
TRBV12-3/TRBV12-4,.,.,TRBJ1-1,TGTGCCAGCAGCCGGATTACGGTGAACACTGAAGCTTTCTTT,CASSRITVNTEAFF
TRBV7-9,.,.,TRBJ2-1,TGTGCCAGCAGCTCTCCCAACCGGGAATACAATGAGCAGTTCTTC,CASSSPNREYNEQFF
TRBV18,TRBD2,few,TRBJ2-7,TGTGCCAGCTCACCGCCTAGCGGGGGGGCAGTAGAGCAGTACTTC,CASSPPSGGAVEQYF
TRBV4-2,.,.,TRBJ2-2,TGTGCCAGCAGCCTCGGTGCGGCACACACCGGGGAGCTGTTTTTT,CASSLGAAHTGELFF
TRBV5-1,TRBD1,many,TRBJ1-2,TGCGCCAGCAGCGTATCCGGGACAGGGAATGGCTACACCTTC,CASSVSGTGNGYTF
TRBV20-1,.,.,TRBJ1-2,TGCAGTGCCCGGACAGAGGACTATGGCTACACCTTC,CSARTEDYGYTF
TRBV4-3,.,few,TRBJ1-4,TGCGCCAGCAGCCAAGATGGAACTTTCGGAACTAATGAAAAACTGTTTTTT,CASSQDGTFGTNEKLFF
TRBV4-3,TRBD2,many,TRBJ2-7,TGCGCCAGCAGCCAAGTTGGGGGGGGGTCCAACTCCTACGAGCAGTACTTC,CASSQVGGGSNSYEQYF
TRBV6-5,.,few,TRBJ1-4,TGTGCCAGCAGTTACAGGGAGGGAAAACTGTTTTTT,CASSYREGKLFF
TRBV5-1,.,few,TRBJ1-6,TGCGCCAGCGCGAGGACGGGTAATTCACCCCTCCACTTT,CASARTGNSPLHF
TRBV5-1,.,.,TRBJ2-1,TGCGCCAGCAGCACTGACACGGGCTCCTACAATGAGCAGTTCTTC,CASSTDTGSYNEQFF
TRBV11-2,.,.,TRBJ1-1,TGTGCCAGCAGCGTAGGGGTTGAAGCTTTCTTT,CASSVGVEAFF
TRBV7-6,.,.,TRBJ2-2,TGTGCCAGCAGCTTCTACGGGGCGAACACCGGGGAGCTGTTTTTT,CASSFYGANTGELFF
TRBV6-2/TRBV6-3,.,.,TRBJ1-2,TGTGCCAGCAGTTACACCCAGATAAGAAACTATGGCTACACCTTC,CASSYTQIRNYGYTF
TRBV9,.,few,TRBJ2-3,TGTGCCAGCAGCGCTAGCGCTCTAAGCACAGATACGCAGTATTTT,CASSASALSTDTQYF
TRBV2,.,.,TRBJ1-2,TGTGCCAGCAGTGAATCTAAGGCAGGCTCAGGATACACCTTC,CASSESKAGSGYTF
TRBV6-5,TRBD1,.,TRBJ1-5,TGTGCCAGCAGCCCAACTACAGGGGGCGGCAATCAGCCCCAGCATTTT,CASSPTTGGGNQPQHF
TRBV12-3/TRBV12-4,.,few,TRBJ2-5,TGTGCCAGCAGTTTGCTGCGGGAGACCCAGTACTTC,CASSLLRETQYF
TRBV20-1,TRBD1,.,TRBJ1-2,TGCAGTGCACACACCGGGACAGGGGGCTCCGGCTACACCTTC,CSAHTGTGGSGYTF
TRBV10-3,TRBD1,few,TRBJ1-6,TGTGCCACACGGACAGGGCAGAGCTCCTATAATTCACCCCTCCACTTT,CATRTGQSSYNSPLHF
TRBV4-3,TRBD2,few,TRBJ2-5,TGCGCCAGCAGCCAAGGGGAGGCGCGGGAGCGGGAGACCCAGTACTTC,CASSQGEARERETQYF
TRBV11-2,TRBD1,.,TRBJ2-5,TGTGCCAGCAGCTTAGAATCTCCGGGACAGGGGCCTGATGAGGAGACCCAGTACTTC,CASSLESPGQGPDEETQYF
TRBV5-1,TRBD1,.,TRBJ1-1,TGCGCCAGCAGCTTTGCCGCTTCCGGGACAGGGCGGATGAACACTGAAGCTTTCTTT,CASSFAASGTGRMNTEAFF
TRBV9,.,few,TRBJ2-5,TGTGCCAGCAGCGTAGGGCAGTATGGGGAGACCCAGTACTTC,CASSVGQYGETQYF
TRBV11-2,.,few,TRBJ1-2,TGTGCCAGCAGCTCCCCCCGGGGCTACACCTTC,CASSSPRGYTF
TRBV5-1,TRBD1,.,TRBJ1-2,TGCGCCAGCAGCTCAATACAGGGGGCGGGTGGCTACACCTTC,CASSSIQGAGGYTF